A single sample is the source of the 19 T cell receptor beta chains below, sequenced in a study of shared clonotypes between healthy human individuals (dated by TCRdb to the early 2020s). Libraries were prepared through the immunoSEQ multiplex PCR assay. Here the immuneACCESS table is served through TCRdb, limited to in-frame sequences with V and J called. Missing clones are a known gap in these copies; in checked studies unresolved V genes cover under half, and the rest lacks a known reason. In this sample the table shows 1.4 million to 1.5 million clones, 96% of which occur a single time. About 1% of the sample is in the top ten clones. Input material: naive CD4+ T cells sorted from blood. This specimen's cell subset or site label, per the study, means: CD45RA+ positively selected. Every receptor here comes from a man aged 25-45 years in good health.

The rearrangement links TRBV28 to TRBJ2-1, with D unresolved. Trimming left V 1 base short and J 1 base short, with 8 bases between. Germline V gives CDR1 MDHEN, CDR2 SYDVKM. This CDR3 is 15 amino acids long. Written as DNA, the CDR3 is TGTGCCAGCAGTTTATCCCCCCCATCCTACAATGAGCAGTTCTTC. This encodes CASSLSPPSYNEQFF.

The chain employs TRBV7-9 and TRBJ1-1, with no clear D. Germline V gene sequence: CDR1 SEHNR, CDR2 FQNEAQ (reference sequence). With 5 bases removed from V and 0 bases from J, the gap between germline ends came to 10 bases. The CDR3 is 14 amino acids. The CDR3, as DNA: TGTGCCAGCAGCCCCCCCAGGTTGAACACTGAAGCTTTCTTT. Translated, it gives CASSPPRLNTEAFF.

The chain links TRBV15 to TRBJ1-3; 9 bases line up with TRBD1. The CDR3 sequence is 17 residues long. The germline V gene has CDR1 LNHNV and CDR2 YYDKDF (reference sequence). Germline trimming cut 0 bases from V and 9 bases from J; bases unmatched to any gene: 12. In nucleotides, the CDR3 is TGTGCCACCAGCAGAGATGGGACAGGGAGACCCTTTGGCACCATATATTTT. Protein sequence: CATSRDGTGRPFGTIYF.

The chain links TRBV11-2 to TRBJ2-1; D not certain. CDR1 SGHAT and CDR2 FQNNGV come from the germline V gene. There are 14 residues in the CDR3. Trimming shortened V by 0 bases and J by 3 bases, and 6 bases separated the two germline ends. The CDR3 region has the DNA TGTGCCAGCAGCTTAGAGACGGTCTACAATGAGCAGTTCTTC. Amino acids: CASSLETVYNEQFF.

This chain uses TRBV14 with TRBJ1-1; 7 bases fit TRBD1. Germline V gene data show CDR1 as SGHDN and CDR2 as FVKESK. Trimming at V came to 4 bases and at J to 3 bases, leaving 8 bases not matched to a gene. The CDR3 is 15 residues long. The CDR3 loop is CASSLRTGLHTEAFF. The CDR3 region has the DNA TGTGCCAGCAGCCTCCGGACAGGATTACACACTGAAGCTTTCTTT.

The V and J genes are TRBV18 and TRBJ1-4; TRBD1 is a possible D gene (6 bases). Between the trimmed V and J ends, which lost 2 bases and 6 bases, there was a span of 10 bases. This CDR3 region has 14 residues. The germline gives CDR1 KGHSH, CDR2 LQKENI. For the CDR3, the DNA is TGTGCCAGCTCACCAGGGACACGGGATGAAAAACTGTTTTTT. Translated: CASSPGTRDEKLFF.

A remark on this clone: One end of the junction fails to match germline, which may point to a read error. The CDR3 reads CTSSLVGQREAFF. The CDR3 region has the DNA TGCACCAGCAGCTTGGTGGGGCAGAGAGAAGCTTTCTTT. J is TRBJ1-1 and V is TRBV5-1; TRBD1 is a possible D gene (5 bases). Germline V CDR1 and CDR2: SGHRS, YFSETQ. The CDR3 runs 13 residues.

The chain carries TRBV15 and TRBJ2-7; 7 positions agree with TRBD1. Unmatched junction bases numbered 3, after V lost 1 base and J lost 0 bases. Germline V gene sequence: CDR1 LNHNV, CDR2 YYDKDF (reference sequence). The CDR3 runs to 15 residues. The CDR3 protein is CATSRAQGFSYEQYF. The CDR3 DNA sequence: TGTGCCACCAGCAGAGCACAGGGGTTCTCCTACGAGCAGTACTTC.

This clone was observed a handful of times. The chain uses TRBV30 and TRBJ2-5; D call uncertain. V shed 2 bases and J shed 2 bases, with 9 bases lying between them. The germline gives CDR1 GTSNPN, CDR2 SVGIG (reference sequence). This CDR3 region has 13 residues. The CDR3 region has the DNA TGTGCCTGGAGTATCGGGCTACAAGAGACCCAGTACTTC. Its translation is CAWSIGLQETQYF.

The chain recombines TRBV15 with TRBJ1-5, with D maybe TRBD1 (6 bases). Per the germline V gene, CDR1 is LNHNV and CDR2 is YYDKDF (reference sequence). Trimming left V 1 base short and J 6 bases short, with 19 bases between. The CDR3 sequence is 17 residues long. CDR3 sequence: CATSRGGATAQGQPQHF. CDR3 coding DNA: TGTGCCACCAGCAGAGGGGGGGCGACCGCCCAGGGTCAGCCCCAGCATTTT.

CDR3 amino acids: CASSLPGREGSYEQYF. CDR3 sequence (DNA): TGTGCCAGCAGCTTGCCGGGGCGGGAGGGCTCTTACGAGCAGTACTTC. The rearrangement joins TRBV5-4 to TRBJ2-7, with 9 bases matching TRBD2. The CDR3 is 16 residues long. The V and J ends lost 1 base and 4 bases, in that order; junction bases with no gene match: 9. Germline CDR1 reads SGHNT; CDR2 reads YYREEE (reference sequence).

The chain employs TRBV5-1 and TRBJ2-3, with 9 bases aligning to TRBD1. J lost 4 bases, V lost 1 base, and 10 bases had no gene match. This CDR3 region has 17 residues. The germline V gene encodes CDR1 SGHRS and CDR2 YFSETQ. CDR3 loop: CASSLSIPGTGPDTQYF. Written as DNA, the CDR3 is TGCGCCAGCAGCTTGTCAATCCCAGGGACAGGGCCAGATACGCAGTATTTT.

Worth noting for this clone: Other DNA sequences in this specimen translate into the identical CDR3. The chain recombines TRBV18 with TRBJ2-5; possibly TRBD1 or TRBD2 for D (5 bases each). The V gene's germline CDR1 is KGHSH and CDR2 LQKENI. This CDR3 region has 14 residues. V shed 1 base and J shed 1 base, with 7 bases lying between them. The CDR3 reads CASSPRDGQETQYF. DNA for the CDR3: TGTGCCAGCTCACCACGGGACGGCCAAGAGACCCAGTACTTC. The whole variable domain, remainder taken from reference TRBV18 and TRBJ2-5, is NAGVMQNPRHLVRRRGQEARLRCSPMKGHSHVYWYRQLPEEGLKFMVYLQKENIIDESGMPKERFSAEFPKEGPSILRIQQVVRGDSAAYFCASSPRDGQETQYFGPGTRLLVL.

The gene calls are TRBV28 and TRBJ2-6, with D maybe TRBD1 (5 bases). The CDR3 is made up of 19 amino acids. Trimming cost V 0 bases and J 0 bases, with 15 bases left between them. CDR1 MDHEN and CDR2 SYDVKM come from the germline V gene. The CDR3 coding sequence is TGTGCCAGCAGTTTATGGTCTCTTGACAGAATCTCTGGGGCCAACGTCCTGACTTTC. Encoded protein: CASSLWSLDRISGANVLTF. The variable domain in full, completed from reference TRBV28 and TRBJ2-6, reads DVKVTQSSRYLVKRTGEKVFLECVQDMDHENMFWYRQDPGLGLRLIYFSYDVKMKEKGDIPEGYSVSREKKERFSLILESASTNQTSMYLCASSLWSLDRISGANVLTFGAGSRLTVL.

The J gene is TRBJ2-5, the V gene TRBV23-1, with a possible D match to TRBD2 (6 bases). TRBV23-1 is an ORF, and what it does is uncertain. Trimming cost V 0 bases and J 2 bases, with 10 bases left between them. CDR3 size: 15 residues. CDR3 protein: CASSQSPGTQETQYF. DNA of the CDR3: TGCGCCAGCAGTCAATCCCCCGGGACTCAAGAGACCCAGTACTTC.

The rearrangement uses TRBV6-6 and TRBJ1-1, with D possibly being TRBD1 (6 bases). The CDR3 runs 14 residues. Trimming left V 4 bases short and J 6 bases short, with 15 bases between. Germline assignment: CDR1 MNHNY and CDR2 SVGAGI (reference sequence). The CDR3 DNA is TGTGCCAGCAGTTTTGAGGGGGTTTACGCTGAAGCTTTCTTT. It yields the protein CASSFEGVYAEAFF.

The V gene is TRBV5-6, the J gene TRBJ2-1; possibly TRBD1 for D (6 bases). CDR1 SGHDT and CDR2 YYEEEE come from the germline V gene. V was cut by 4 bases and J by 4 bases, with 9 bases left in between. This CDR3 comprises 13 residues. CDR3 sequence reads: CASSGDKYNEQFF. DNA of the CDR3: TGTGCCAGCAGCGGGGACAAATACAATGAGCAGTTCTTC.

The chain is built from TRBV11-3 and TRBJ2-7; 11 bases align to TRBD2. The CDR3 consists of 15 residues. V was pared by 1 base and J by 5 bases, with 4 bases of the junction left unmatched. Germline CDR1 reads SGHNT; CDR2 reads YENEEA. CDR3 in DNA: TGTGCCAGCAGCTTAGGGCTAGCGGGAGGCCACGAGCAGTACTTC. As protein: CASSLGLAGGHEQYF.

The rearrangement uses TRBV5-4 and TRBJ2-2; TRBD1 matches 8 bases. This CDR3 contains 16 residues. The V segment lost 3 bases and the J segment 5 bases; nucleotides outside the gene matches: 9. CDR1 and CDR2 from the germline V gene are SGHNT and YYREEE (reference sequence). The CDR3 is CASSYPDRGNTGELFF. In nucleotides, the CDR3 is TGTGCCAGCAGCTATCCCGACAGGGGAAATACCGGGGAGCTGTTTTTT.